These T cell receptor beta chains were read from a single sample in a study of blood T cell repertoires in COVID-19. Some clones are missing from TCRdb's copy, which holds only in-frame ones; the method was immunoSEQ multiplex PCR. The sample comprises 140,000 to 150,000 clones, 80% of which are singletons, and about 4% rests with the top ten. What was sequenced was peripheral blood. The receptor set was obtained from a man between 65 and 80 years old who had recovered from COVID-19. Both conserved end residues are part of each CDR3. A D gene is named only where the DNA matches it firmly. Some rows have no size entry. The others give once, few or many, or a class for an expanded clone.

NA,TRBD2,TRBV7-6,TRBJ2-1,CASSLLRLAGYPASYNEQFF,TGTGCCAGCAGCTTGCTGCGACTAGCGGGATACCCTGCCTCCTACAATGAGCAGTTCTTC
NA,TRBD2,TRBV5-1,TRBJ2-1,CASSLLAGDEQFF,TGCGCCAGCAGCTTACTAGCGGGAGATGAGCAGTTCTTC
NA,NA,TRBV30,TRBJ1-1,CAWDGNTEAFF,TGTGCCTGGGACGGTAACACTGAAGCTTTCTTT
NA,NA,TRBV11-2,TRBJ2-4,CASSPNYGNIQYF,TGTGCCAGCAGCCCCAACTATGGGAACATTCAGTACTTC
NA,TRBD2,TRBV4-2,TRBJ2-7,CASSQEPAGGYEQYF,TGTGCCAGCAGCCAAGAGCCAGCGGGGGGGTACGAGCAGTACTTC
NA,NA,TRBV2,TRBJ2-3,CASSRPRSTDTQYF,TGTGCCAGCAGCCGACCTAGGAGCACAGATACGCAGTATTTT
NA,TRBD1,TRBV12-5,TRBJ2-5,CASGAGGETQYF,TGTGCTAGTGGTGCAGGGGGAGAGACCCAGTACTTC
NA,NA,TRBV10-3,TRBJ1-6,CAISPAVGALHF,TGTGCCATCAGCCCGGCGGTCGGGGCCCTCCACTTT
NA,TRBD1,TRBV5-1,TRBJ1-1,CASSLEGQGSGTEAFF,TGCGCCAGCAGCTTGGAGGGACAGGGTTCGGGCACTGAAGCTTTCTTT
NA,NA,TRBV18,TRBJ1-2,CASSPTVAETNYGYTF,TGTGCCAGCTCACCAACTGTAGCAGAGACTAACTATGGCTACACCTTC
NA,NA,TRBV6-5,TRBJ2-2,CASSHNDKITGELFF,TGTGCCAGCAGCCACAATGACAAGATCACCGGGGAGCTGTTTTTT
once,NA,TRBV6-5,TRBJ1-1,CASSQDTEAFF,TGTGCCAGCAGCCAGGACACTGAAGCTTTCTTT
NA,TRBD2,TRBV7-9,TRBJ2-3,CASSLGTSGTDTQYF,TGTGCCAGCAGCTTAGGAACTAGCGGCACAGATACGCAGTATTTT
NA,NA,TRBV12-2,TRBJ2-7,CASRVLPTAGVGNEQYF,TGTGCAAGTCGCGTACTCCCGACGGCAGGGGTGGGGAACGAGCAGTACTTC
NA,TRBD1,TRBV5-8,TRBJ2-7,CASSLAGTAYEQYF,TGTGCCAGCAGCTTGGCCGGGACAGCCTACGAGCAGTACTTC